The 3 T cell receptor beta chains below come from one sample, sequenced in a study of spatial heterogeneity in lung cancer. The study's findings and limits: Tumors with more nonsynonymous mutations had more expanded intratumoral alpha and beta TCRs.

What these receptors recognize is not known. TCRdb ran MiXCR on the 5' RACE reads and lists one entry per CDR3 protein. The sample yields about 100,000 distinct CDR3 sequences, 4.4% seen once. Time point defined: sample taken at primary tumor resection. Sequenced material: lung tumor tissue, taken at surgery. These receptors all stem from a male donor with early-stage non-small cell lung cancer.

This clonotype was seen ten or more times. V gene TRBV7-9 combines with J gene TRBJ2-4; D might be TRBD2 (5 bases). Germline lookup yields CDR1 SEHNR and CDR2 FQNEAQ (reference sequence). The CDR3 has 15 residues. V lost 4 bases, J lost 6 bases, and 16 bases lay in between. CDR3 DNA: TGTGCCAGCAGCTCGACGGGATTCCAGAGAAACATTCAGTACTTC. It yields the protein CASSSTGFQRNIQYF.

This clonotype was detected a few times. The rearrangement links TRBV5-1 to TRBJ2-7, with D tentatively TRBD2 (6 bases). CDR3 size: 14 residues. Trimming took off 2 bases at V and 1 base at J, with 10 bases between the two ends. CDR1 SGHRS and CDR2 YFSETQ come from the germline V gene. The CDR3 sequence: CASSLNGGSYEQYF. The CDR3 DNA is TGCGCCAGCAGCTTAAATGGAGGGTCCTACGAGCAGTACTTC.

The rearrangement uses TRBV18 and TRBJ1-4; D remains unclear. Germline CDR1 KGHSH, CDR2 LQKENI. V shed 4 bases and J shed 0 bases, with 12 bases lying between them. CDR3 length: 16 residues. CDR3 coding DNA: TGTGCCAGCTCACTTAGCAGCACTGCAACTAATGAAAAACTGTTTTTT. This translates into CASSLSSTATNEKLFF.